One sample yielded the 16 T cell receptor beta chains listed below, sequenced in a study of neurological immune-mediated disorders. TCRdb itself ran the 5' RACE reads through MiXCR, one entry per CDR3 protein. The table shows roughly 39,000 distinct CDR3 sequences, with more than 4.5% occurring only once. The material sequenced was CD4+ T cells from blood. The receptors stem from a man aged 18 to 29 in good health.

The chain recombines TRBV12-3 or TRBV12-4 with TRBJ2-5; 14 nucleotides agree with TRBD2. This CDR3 spans 16 amino acids. Germline trimming cut 4 bases from V and 5 bases from J; bases unmatched to any gene: 6. The CDR3 region has the DNA TGTGCCAGCAGTTCGACTAGCGGGGGGGTGGAGGAGACCCAGTACTTC. Translation: CASSSTSGGVEETQYF.

Ten or more counts support this clonotype. The chain carries TRBV29-1 and TRBJ2-7, with TRBD1 matching 9 bases. Germline loops: CDR1 SQVTM, CDR2 ANQGSEA. The CDR3 is made up of 13 amino acids. The junction had 2 bases not matched to a gene; V was cut back by 5 bases and J by 0 bases. CDR3 sequence (DNA): TGCAGCGTTACGGGACAGGGCTCCTACGAGCAGTACTTC. Protein product: CSVTGQGSYEQYF.

This clonotype was seen repeatedly, ten times or more. This chain joins TRBV4-2 and TRBJ1-5; D not resolved. Germline V CDR1 and CDR2: LGHNA, YNFKEQ. The CDR3 loop spans 13 amino acids. Between the trimmed V and J ends, which lost 0 bases and 7 bases, there was a span of 7 bases. The CDR3 coding sequence is TGTGCCAGCAGCCAAGATAACGGCCAGCCCCAGCATTTT. Its translation is CASSQDNGQPQHF.

This clonotype was detected many times. The chain links TRBV5-1 to TRBJ2-6, with D perhaps given as TRBD1 or TRBD2 (5 bases each). Trimming took off 4 bases at V and 2 bases at J, with 16 bases between the two ends. The CDR3 covers 17 residues. Germline CDR1 is SGHRS and CDR2 is YFSETQ. CDR3 sequence (DNA): TGCGCCAGCAGCCGGGACGGCCTGAGTGCTGGGGCCAACGTCCTGACTTTC. Translation gives CASSRDGLSAGANVLTF.

This clonotype was detected many times. The genes are TRBV6-1 and TRBJ2-1; no firm D call. Germline CDR1 reads MNHNS; CDR2 reads SASEGT. V was clipped by 6 bases and J by 6 bases, with 12 bases between them. The CDR3 runs to 13 residues. The CDR3 sequence is CASSGIVGNEQFF. CDR3 coding DNA: TGTGCCAGCAGCGGAATAGTGGGCAATGAGCAGTTCTTC.

Many counts were recorded for this clonotype. The V and J genes are TRBV5-1 and TRBJ2-5; no clear D gene. Trimming shortened V by 0 bases and J by 7 bases, and 4 bases separated the two germline ends. Per germline, CDR1 SGHRS and CDR2 YFSETQ. The CDR3 is made up of 11 amino acids. The DNA for the CDR3 is TGCGCCAGCAGCTTGGAAGGGACCCAGTACTTC. This gives the protein CASSLEGTQYF.

This clonotype was seen many times. V and J are TRBV6-1 and TRBJ1-2, with D unresolved. V shed 1 base and J shed 5 bases, with 11 bases lying between them. This CDR3 is built from 14 residues. Germline V gene lookup returns CDR1 MNHNS and CDR2 SASEGT. CDR3 nucleotides: TGTGCCAGCAGTGAAGAAGGGCCCCGTTATGGCTACACCTTC. This sequence encodes CASSEEGPRYGYTF.

Many counts were recorded for this clonotype. The gene calls are TRBV12-3 or TRBV12-4 and TRBJ1-5; D unresolved. The V end lost 6 bases, the J end lost 0 bases, and 15 bases lay between the germline ends. There are 16 residues in the CDR3. CDR3 protein: CASSDGSVASNQPQHF. The CDR3 DNA is TGTGCCAGCAGCGACGGGTCCGTAGCTAGCAATCAGCCCCAGCATTTT.

This clonotype appeared a few times. The rearrangement uses TRBV20-1 and TRBJ2-7; D remains unclear. The CDR3 is 12 residues long. Germline loops: CDR1 DFQATT, CDR2 SNEGSKA (reference sequence). V was clipped by 6 bases and J by 7 bases, with 16 bases between them. The CDR3 is CSAKPPVGEQYF. The CDR3 DNA is TGCAGTGCCAAACCCCCCGTAGGAGAGCAGTACTTC.

This clonotype has a count of ten or more. V gene TRBV5-1 combines with J gene TRBJ2-7; 9 nucleotides line up with TRBD1. CDR3 length equals 14 residues. The ends lost 3 bases at V and 3 bases at J; junction bases unmatched: 4. CDR1 and CDR2 from the germline V gene are SGHRS and YFSETQ. CDR3 nucleotides: TGCGCCAGCAGCTCTCGGACAGGGGTCTACGAGCAGTACTTC. It specifies CASSSRTGVYEQYF.

This clonotype was counted at least ten times. This chain links TRBV15 with TRBJ1-3, with 7 nucleotides matching TRBD1. V shed 5 bases and J 4 bases; nucleotides not matched to a gene: 2. CDR1 and CDR2 (germline): LNHNV, YYDKDF (reference sequence). The CDR3 has 13 amino acids. The CDR3 protein is CATSLQGGNTIYF. Here the CDR3 DNA reads TGTGCCACCAGCCTACAGGGGGGAAACACCATATATTTT.

This clonotype was recorded many times. The chain carries TRBV6-2 or TRBV6-3 and TRBJ2-7; 12 nucleotides agree with TRBD2. Germline V gives CDR1 MNHEY, CDR2 SVGEGT. J gave up 0 bases and V 6 bases, and 15 bases lay outside the gene matches. The CDR3 is 19 residues long. The CDR3 bases are TGTGCCAGCAGGCCACAACCGGGACTAGCGGGCTTAAGCTCCTACGAGCAGTACTTC. Translating gives CASRPQPGLAGLSSYEQYF.

This clonotype came up many times. V gene TRBV7-2 combines with J gene TRBJ2-5; D gene unclear. Germline V CDR1 and CDR2: SGHTA, FQGNSA. V was shortened by 2 bases and J by 4 bases, with 8 bases between the two germline ends. CDR3 length equals 13 residues. The CDR3 spells CASSLMVGETQYF. As DNA, the CDR3 is TGTGCCAGCAGCTTAATGGTGGGAGAGACCCAGTACTTC.

The chain recombines TRBV19 with TRBJ2-2, with D hard to call. This CDR3 is 15 amino acids long. Germline V lookup: CDR1 LNHDA, CDR2 SQIVND (reference sequence). Trimming cost V 7 bases and J 2 bases, with 14 bases left between them. The CDR3 nucleotides are TGTGCCAGTAACAAGTGGCAGAGAAACACCGGGGAGCTGTTTTTT. It specifies CASNKWQRNTGELFF.

This clonotype has at least ten counts. J is TRBJ1-1 and V is TRBV7-2, with D possibly matching TRBD1 (6 bases). The germline V and J ends were trimmed by 3 bases and 5 bases, with 22 bases remaining between them. This CDR3 has 17 amino acids. CDR1 and CDR2 (germline): SGHTA, FQGNSA. CDR3 sequence (DNA): TGTGCCAGCAGCTTCGTGGTAAACAGGGTATCACGTACTGAAGCTTTCTTT. Its translation: CASSFVVNRVSRTEAFF.

This clonotype came up many times. This chain connects TRBV10-3 to TRBJ2-3; 9 nucleotides align to TRBD2. J lost 1 base, V lost 6 bases, and 2 bases had no gene match. Germline V gene data show CDR1 as ENHRY and CDR2 as SYGVKD. The CDR3 loop spans 14 amino acids. In DNA form, the CDR3 reads TGTGCCATCAGGGTAGCGGGGGGCACAGATACGCAGTATTTT. It codes for CAIRVAGGTDTQYF.